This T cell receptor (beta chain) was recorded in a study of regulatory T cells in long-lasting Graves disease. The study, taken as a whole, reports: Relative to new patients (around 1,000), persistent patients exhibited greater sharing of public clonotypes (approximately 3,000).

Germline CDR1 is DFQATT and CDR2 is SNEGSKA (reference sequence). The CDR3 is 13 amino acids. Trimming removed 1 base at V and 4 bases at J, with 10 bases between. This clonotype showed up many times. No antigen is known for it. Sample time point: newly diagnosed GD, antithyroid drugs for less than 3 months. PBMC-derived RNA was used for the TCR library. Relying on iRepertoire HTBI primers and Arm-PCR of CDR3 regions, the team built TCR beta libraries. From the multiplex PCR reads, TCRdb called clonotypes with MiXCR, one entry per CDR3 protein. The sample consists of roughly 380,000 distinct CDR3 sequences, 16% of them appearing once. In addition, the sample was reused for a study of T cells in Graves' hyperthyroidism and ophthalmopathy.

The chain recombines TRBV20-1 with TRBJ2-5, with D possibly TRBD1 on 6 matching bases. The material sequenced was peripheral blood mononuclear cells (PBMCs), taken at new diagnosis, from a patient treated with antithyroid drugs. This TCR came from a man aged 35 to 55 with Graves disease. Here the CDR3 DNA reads TGCAGTGCTAGAGTTGGCAGGGGAGAGACCCAGTACTTC. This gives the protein CSARVGRGETQYF.